Below, 5 T cell receptor beta chains from the same sample are listed, as sequenced in a study of blood T cell repertoires in COVID-19. The method was immunoSEQ multiplex PCR; TCRdb's version includes in-frame clones alone and lacks a portion of them. Among about 180,000 clones, over 80% were seen once, and the ten largest hold about 7%. The sample was peripheral blood. These receptors came from a woman between 40 and 50 years old with COVID-19, enrolled during active disease.

The chain recombines TRBV27 with TRBJ1-5; D is uncertain. Trimming removed 3 bases from V and 2 bases from J, with 11 bases in between. The length of the CDR3 is 15 residues. Germline values: CDR1 MNHEY, CDR2 SMNVEV (reference sequence). CDR3 bases: TGTGCCAGCAGTTTTGGGCTGTCGGGCAATCAGCCCCAGCATTTT. It yields the protein CASSFGLSGNQPQHF.

This clone was seen once. This sequence joins TRBV5-6 and TRBJ2-1; 10 nucleotides match TRBD2. V gave up 2 bases and J gave up 5 bases; unmatched junction bases: 4. Germline V CDR1 and CDR2: SGHDT, YYEEEE. The CDR3 is 15 amino acids. CDR3 nucleotides: TGTGCCAGCAGCTTAGCGGGAGGGCCAAACAATGAGCAGTTCTTC. Translation: CASSLAGGPNNEQFF. Full variable domain (missing parts from reference TRBV5-6 and TRBJ2-1): DAGVTQSPTHLIKTRGQQVTLRCSPKSGHDTVSWYQQALGQGPQFIFQYYEEEERQRGNFPDRFSGHQFPNYSSELNVNALLLGDSALYLCASSLAGGPNNEQFFGPGTRLTVL.

This clone was counted a few times. The V gene is TRBV19, the J gene TRBJ2-1; the D gene is possibly TRBD2 (6 bases). CDR1 LNHDA and CDR2 SQIVND come from the germline V gene (reference sequence). The CDR3 covers 13 residues. V was shortened by 4 bases and J by 6 bases, with 10 bases between the two germline ends. The CDR3 is CASSKEGFNEQFF. DNA for the CDR3: TGTGCCAGTAGTAAGGAGGGATTCAATGAGCAGTTCTTC.

This chain connects TRBV6-1 to TRBJ2-1; D is unclear. Germline V gene data show CDR1 as MNHNS and CDR2 as SASEGT. V gave up 3 bases and J gave up 0 bases, with 9 bases separating them. CDR3 size: 15 residues. The CDR3 reads CASSDRLSSYNEQFF. The CDR3 DNA follows: TGTGCCAGCAGTGACAGGTTAAGCTCCTACAATGAGCAGTTCTTC.

V and J are TRBV5-6 and TRBJ2-1, with 9 bases that match TRBD2. This CDR3 is 15 amino acids long. J gave up 5 bases and V 4 bases, and 7 bases lay outside the gene matches. CDR1 and CDR2 from the germline V gene are SGHDT and YYEEEE. In nucleotides, the CDR3 is TGTGCCAGCAGCGTCCTAGCGGGAAACAACAATGAGCAGTTCTTC. Its protein product is CASSVLAGNNNEQFF.